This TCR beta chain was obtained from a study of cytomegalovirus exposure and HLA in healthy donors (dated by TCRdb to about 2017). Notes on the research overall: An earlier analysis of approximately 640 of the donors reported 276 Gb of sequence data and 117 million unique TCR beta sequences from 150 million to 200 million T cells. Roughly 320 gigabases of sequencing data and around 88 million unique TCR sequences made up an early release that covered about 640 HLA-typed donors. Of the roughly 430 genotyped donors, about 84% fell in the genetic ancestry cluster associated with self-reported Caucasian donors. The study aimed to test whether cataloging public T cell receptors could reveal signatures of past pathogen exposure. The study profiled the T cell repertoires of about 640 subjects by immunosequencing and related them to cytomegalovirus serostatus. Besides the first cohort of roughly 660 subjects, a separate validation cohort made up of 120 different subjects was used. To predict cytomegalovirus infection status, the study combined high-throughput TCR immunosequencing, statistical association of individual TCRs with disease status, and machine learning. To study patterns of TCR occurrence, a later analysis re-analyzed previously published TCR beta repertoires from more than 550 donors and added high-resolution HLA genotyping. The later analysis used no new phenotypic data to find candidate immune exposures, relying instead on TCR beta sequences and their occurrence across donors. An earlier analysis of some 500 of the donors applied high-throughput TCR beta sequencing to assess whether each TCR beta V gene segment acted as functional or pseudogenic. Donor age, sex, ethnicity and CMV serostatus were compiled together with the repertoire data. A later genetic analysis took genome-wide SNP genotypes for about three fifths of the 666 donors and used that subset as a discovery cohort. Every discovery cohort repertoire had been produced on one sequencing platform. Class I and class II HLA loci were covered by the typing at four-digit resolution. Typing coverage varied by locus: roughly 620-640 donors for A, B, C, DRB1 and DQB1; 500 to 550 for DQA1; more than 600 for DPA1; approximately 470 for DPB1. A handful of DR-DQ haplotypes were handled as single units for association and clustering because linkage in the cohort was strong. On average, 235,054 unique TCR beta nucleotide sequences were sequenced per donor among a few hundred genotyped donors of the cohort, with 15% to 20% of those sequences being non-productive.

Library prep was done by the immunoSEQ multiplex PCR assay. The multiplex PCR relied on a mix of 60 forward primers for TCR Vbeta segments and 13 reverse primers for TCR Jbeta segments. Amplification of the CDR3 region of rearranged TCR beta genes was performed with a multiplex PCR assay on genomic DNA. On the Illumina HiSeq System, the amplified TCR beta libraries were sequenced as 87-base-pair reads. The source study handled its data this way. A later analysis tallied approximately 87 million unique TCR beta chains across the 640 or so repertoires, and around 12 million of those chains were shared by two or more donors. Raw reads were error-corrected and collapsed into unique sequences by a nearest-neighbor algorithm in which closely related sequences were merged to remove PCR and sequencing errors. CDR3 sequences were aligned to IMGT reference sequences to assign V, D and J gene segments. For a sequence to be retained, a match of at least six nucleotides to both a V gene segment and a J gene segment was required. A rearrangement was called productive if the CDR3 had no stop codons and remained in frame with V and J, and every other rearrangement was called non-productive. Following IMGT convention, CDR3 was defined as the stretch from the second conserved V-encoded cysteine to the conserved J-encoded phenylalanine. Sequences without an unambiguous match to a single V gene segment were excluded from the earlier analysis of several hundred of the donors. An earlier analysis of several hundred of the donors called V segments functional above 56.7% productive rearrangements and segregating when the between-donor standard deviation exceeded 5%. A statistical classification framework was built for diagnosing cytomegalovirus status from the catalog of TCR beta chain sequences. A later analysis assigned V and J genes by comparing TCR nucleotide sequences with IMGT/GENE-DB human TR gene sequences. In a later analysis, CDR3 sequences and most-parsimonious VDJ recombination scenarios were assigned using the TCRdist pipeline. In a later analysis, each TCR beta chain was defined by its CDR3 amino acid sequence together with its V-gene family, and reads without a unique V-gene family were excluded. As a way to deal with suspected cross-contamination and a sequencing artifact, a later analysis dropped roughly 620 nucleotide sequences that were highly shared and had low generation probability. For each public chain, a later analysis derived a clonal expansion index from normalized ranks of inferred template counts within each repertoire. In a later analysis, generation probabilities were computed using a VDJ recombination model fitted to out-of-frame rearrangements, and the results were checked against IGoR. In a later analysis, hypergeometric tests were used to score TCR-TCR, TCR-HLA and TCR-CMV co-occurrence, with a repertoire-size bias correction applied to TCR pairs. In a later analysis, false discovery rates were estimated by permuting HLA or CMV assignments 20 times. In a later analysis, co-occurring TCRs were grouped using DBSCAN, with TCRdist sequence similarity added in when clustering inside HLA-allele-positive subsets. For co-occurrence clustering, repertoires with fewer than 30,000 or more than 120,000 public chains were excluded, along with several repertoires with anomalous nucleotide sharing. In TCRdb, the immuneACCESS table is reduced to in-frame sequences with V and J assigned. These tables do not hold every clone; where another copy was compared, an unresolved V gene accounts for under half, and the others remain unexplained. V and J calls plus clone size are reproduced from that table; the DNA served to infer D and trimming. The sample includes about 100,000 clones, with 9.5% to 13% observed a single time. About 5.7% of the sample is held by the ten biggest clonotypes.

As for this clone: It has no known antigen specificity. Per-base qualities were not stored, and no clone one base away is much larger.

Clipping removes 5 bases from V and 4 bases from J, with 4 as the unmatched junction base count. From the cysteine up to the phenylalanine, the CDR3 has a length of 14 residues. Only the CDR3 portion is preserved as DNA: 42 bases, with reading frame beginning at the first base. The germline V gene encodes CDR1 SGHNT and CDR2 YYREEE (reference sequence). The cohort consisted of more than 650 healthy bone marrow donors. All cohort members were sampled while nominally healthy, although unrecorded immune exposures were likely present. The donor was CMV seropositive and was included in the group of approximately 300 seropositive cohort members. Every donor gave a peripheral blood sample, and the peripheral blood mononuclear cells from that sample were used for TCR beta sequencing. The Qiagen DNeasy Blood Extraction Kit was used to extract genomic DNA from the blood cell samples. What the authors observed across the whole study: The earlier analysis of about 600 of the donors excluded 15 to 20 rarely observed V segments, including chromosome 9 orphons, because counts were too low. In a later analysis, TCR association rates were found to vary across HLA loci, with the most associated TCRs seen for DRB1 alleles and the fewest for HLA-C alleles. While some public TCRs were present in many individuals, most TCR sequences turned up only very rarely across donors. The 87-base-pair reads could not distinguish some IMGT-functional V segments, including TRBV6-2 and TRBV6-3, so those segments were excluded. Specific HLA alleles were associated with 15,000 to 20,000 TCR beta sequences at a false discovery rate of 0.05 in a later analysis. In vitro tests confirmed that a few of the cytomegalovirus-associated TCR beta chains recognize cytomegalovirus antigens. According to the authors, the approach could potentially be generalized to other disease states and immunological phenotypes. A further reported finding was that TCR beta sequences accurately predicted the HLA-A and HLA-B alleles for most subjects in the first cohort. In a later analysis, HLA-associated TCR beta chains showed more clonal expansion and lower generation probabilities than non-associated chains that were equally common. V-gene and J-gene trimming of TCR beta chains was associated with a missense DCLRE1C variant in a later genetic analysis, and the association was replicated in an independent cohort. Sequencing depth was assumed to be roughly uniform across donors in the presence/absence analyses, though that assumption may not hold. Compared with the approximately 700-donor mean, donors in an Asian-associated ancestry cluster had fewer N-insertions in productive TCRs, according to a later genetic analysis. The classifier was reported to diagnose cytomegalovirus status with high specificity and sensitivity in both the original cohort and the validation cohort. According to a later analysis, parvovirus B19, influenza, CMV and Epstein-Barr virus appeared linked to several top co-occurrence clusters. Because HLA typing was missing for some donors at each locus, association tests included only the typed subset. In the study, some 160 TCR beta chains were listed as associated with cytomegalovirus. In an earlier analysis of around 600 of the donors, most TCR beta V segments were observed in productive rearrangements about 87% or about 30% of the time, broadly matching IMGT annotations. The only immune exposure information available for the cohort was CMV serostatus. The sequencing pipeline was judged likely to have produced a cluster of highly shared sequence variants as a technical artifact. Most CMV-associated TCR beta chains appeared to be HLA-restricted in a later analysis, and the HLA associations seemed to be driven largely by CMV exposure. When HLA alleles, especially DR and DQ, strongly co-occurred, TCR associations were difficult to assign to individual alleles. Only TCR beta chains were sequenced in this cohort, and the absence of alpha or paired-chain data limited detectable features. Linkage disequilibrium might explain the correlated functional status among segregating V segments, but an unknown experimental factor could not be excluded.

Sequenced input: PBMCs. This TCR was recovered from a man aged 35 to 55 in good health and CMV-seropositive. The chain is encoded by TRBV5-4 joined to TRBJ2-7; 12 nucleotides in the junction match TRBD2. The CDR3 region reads CASSSSGGAYEQYF. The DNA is TGTGCCAGCAGTTCTAGCGGGGGGGCTTACGAGCAGTACTTC.